One T cell receptor (beta chain) is described in this entry. These data originate in a study of blood T cell repertoires in COVID-19. Across the whole study: Collection of acute and convalescent COVID-19 samples took place in the United States, Italy and Spain.

Assay used: immunoSEQ multiplex PCR; TCRdb lists only in-frame clones, some missing. The table records about 250,000 clones, about 83% of them present only once. Germline V gene sequence: CDR1 SNHLY, CDR2 FYNNEI. The CDR3 loop spans 15 amino acids. Trimming shortened V by 2 bases and J by 3 bases, and 13 bases separated the two germline ends. The sequence came from a man aged 40-55 years with active or convalescent COVID-19. The genes are TRBV2 and TRBJ1-1, with D possibly matching TRBD1 (5 bases). Input material: peripheral blood. The CDR3 DNA reads TGTGCCAGCAGTGAACATGACAGCCTGGACACTGAAGCTTTCTTT. This codes for CASSEHDSLDTEAFF.